This TCR beta chain emerged from a study of blood T cell repertoires in COVID-19. The overall study: The United States, Italy and Spain provided the acute and convalescent COVID-19 samples. The cDNA or gDNA used as material had been derived from T cells, B-cell-depleted T cells, or PBMCs.

In the authors' workflow: How many nucleated cells were present was estimated from reference gene primer amplification. The assay was immunoSEQ multiplex PCR, and TCRdb's table has in-frame clones only and misses some. V and J calls and clone size are those listed in that table; D and trimming were worked out from the DNA. The table records hundreds of thousands of clones, under 95% of them present only once. Germline V gene data show CDR1 as SGHAT and CDR2 as FQNNGV. Trimming stripped 4 bases from V and 4 bases from J, with 13 bases between. The CDR3 is 15 amino acids. The source material was peripheral blood. The clonotype comes from a woman under 30 who had recovered from COVID-19. V and J are TRBV11-2 and TRBJ1-4; maybe TRBD1 (5 bases). CDR3 DNA: TGTGCCAGCAGCTACACGTGGGGGGTTAATGAAAAACTGTTTTTT. Translation gives CASSYTWGVNEKLFF.